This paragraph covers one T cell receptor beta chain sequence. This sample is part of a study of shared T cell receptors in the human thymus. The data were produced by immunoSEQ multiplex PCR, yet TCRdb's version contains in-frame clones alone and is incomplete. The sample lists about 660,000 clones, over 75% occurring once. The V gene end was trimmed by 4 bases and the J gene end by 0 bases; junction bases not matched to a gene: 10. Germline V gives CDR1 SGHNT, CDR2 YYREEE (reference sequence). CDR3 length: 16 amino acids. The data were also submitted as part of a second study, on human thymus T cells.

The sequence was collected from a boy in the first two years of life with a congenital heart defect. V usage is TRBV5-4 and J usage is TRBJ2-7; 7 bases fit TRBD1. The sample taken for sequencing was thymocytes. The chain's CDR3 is CASSAPTGVGSYEQYF. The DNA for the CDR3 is TGTGCCAGCAGCGCACCAACAGGGGTGGGCTCCTACGAGCAGTACTTC.